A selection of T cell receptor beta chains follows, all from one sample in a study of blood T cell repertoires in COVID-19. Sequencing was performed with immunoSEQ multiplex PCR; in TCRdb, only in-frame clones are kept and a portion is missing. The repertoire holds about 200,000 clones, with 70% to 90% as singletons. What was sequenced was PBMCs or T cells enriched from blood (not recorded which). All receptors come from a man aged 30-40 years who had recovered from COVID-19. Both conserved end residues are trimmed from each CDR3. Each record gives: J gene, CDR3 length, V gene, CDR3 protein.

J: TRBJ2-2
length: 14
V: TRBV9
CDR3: ASSVGPATNTGELF

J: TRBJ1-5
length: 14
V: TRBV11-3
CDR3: ASSLDLGRGNQPQH

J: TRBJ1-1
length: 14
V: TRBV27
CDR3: ASSPRTGLGTGEAF

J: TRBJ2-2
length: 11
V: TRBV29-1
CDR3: SGGQGAGGELF

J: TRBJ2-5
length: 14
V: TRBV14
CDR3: ASSQDATTHLETQY

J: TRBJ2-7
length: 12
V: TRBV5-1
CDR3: ASSGGQGLREQY

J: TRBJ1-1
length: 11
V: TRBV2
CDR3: ASSPRDRSEAF

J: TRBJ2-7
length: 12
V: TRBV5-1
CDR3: ASRGGQGNHLQY

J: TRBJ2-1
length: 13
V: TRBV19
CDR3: ASSSGTIYYNEQF

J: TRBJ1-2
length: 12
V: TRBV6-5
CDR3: ASSYSEGNYGYT

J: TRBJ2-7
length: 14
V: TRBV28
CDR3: ASSLGPGQGSYEQY

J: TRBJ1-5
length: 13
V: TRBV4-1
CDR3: ASSQGPGLGQPQH

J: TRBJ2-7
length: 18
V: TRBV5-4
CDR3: ASSLSATRPKGQTAYEQY

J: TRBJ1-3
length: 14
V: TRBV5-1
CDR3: ASSSDGGSSGNTIY

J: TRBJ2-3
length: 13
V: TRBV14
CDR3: ASSQATPLGDTQY

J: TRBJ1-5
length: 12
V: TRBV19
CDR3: ASTEQGPNQPQH

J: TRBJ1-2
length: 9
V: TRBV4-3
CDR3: ASSHGDGYT